This record covers a single T cell receptor beta chain. Its antigen is still unknown. These data originate in a study of coeliac disease. Measured with immunoSEQ multiplex PCR; TCRdb has only the in-frame clones, and not every one. The top ten hold 20% to 25% of the sample, which has about 8,700 clones, roughly 71% seen once. Study observations and caveats: Of coeliac lamina propria samples, about 45% of the 18 held published gliadin-specific TRB sequences, versus 1 of 6 controls. Few TRB amino acid sequences were shared between samples; most were unique.

The sample consisted of lamina propria lymphocytes from the gut. The sequence was collected from a woman aged 60-75 years with celiac disease.

This CDR3 is CASSFLSIFSGNTIYF. The CDR3, as DNA: TGTGCCAGCAGTTTCCTCAGTATCTTCTCTGGAAACACCATATATTTT. The rearrangement joins TRBV28 to TRBJ1-3; unclear D gene. Germline V gene data show CDR1 as MDHEN and CDR2 as SYDVKM. V lost 3 bases, J lost 0 bases, and 12 bases lay in between. The CDR3 is 16 amino acids.